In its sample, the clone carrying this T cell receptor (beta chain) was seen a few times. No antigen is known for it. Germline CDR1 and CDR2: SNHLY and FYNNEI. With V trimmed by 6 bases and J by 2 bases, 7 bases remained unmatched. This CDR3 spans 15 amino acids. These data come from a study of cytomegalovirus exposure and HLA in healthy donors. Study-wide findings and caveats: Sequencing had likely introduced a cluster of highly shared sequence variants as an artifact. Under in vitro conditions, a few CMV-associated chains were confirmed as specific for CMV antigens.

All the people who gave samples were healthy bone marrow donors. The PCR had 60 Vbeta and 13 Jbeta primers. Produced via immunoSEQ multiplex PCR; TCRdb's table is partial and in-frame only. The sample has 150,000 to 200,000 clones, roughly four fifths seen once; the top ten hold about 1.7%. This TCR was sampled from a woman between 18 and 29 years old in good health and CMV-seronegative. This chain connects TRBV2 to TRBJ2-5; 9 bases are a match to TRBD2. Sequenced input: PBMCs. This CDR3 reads CASSFSGRRQETQYF. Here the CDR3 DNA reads TGTGCCAGCAGCTTTAGCGGGAGACGACAAGAGACCCAGTACTTC.